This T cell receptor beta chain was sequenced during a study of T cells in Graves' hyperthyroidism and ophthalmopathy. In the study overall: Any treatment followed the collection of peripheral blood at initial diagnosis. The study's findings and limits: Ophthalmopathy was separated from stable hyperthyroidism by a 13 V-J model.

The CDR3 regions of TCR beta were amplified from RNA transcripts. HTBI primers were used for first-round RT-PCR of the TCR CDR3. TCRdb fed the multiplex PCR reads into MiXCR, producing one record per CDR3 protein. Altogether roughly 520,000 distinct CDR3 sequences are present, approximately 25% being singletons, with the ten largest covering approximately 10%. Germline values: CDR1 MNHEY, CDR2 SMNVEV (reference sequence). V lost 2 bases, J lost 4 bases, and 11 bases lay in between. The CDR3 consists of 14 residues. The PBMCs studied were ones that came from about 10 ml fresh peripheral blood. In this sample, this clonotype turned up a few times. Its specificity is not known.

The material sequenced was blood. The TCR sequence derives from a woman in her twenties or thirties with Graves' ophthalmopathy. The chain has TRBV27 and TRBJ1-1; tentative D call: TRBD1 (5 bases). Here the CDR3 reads CASSLQMGVTEAFF. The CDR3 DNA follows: TGTGCCAGCAGTTTACAGATGGGGGTCACTGAAGCTTTCTTT.